This paragraph covers one T cell receptor beta chain sequence. Its antigen is not identified. The data originate from a study of cytomegalovirus exposure and HLA in healthy donors. Study as a whole: T cells numbering about 180 million yielded 100 million to 120 million unique TCR beta sequences in an earlier analysis.

It was with 60 Vbeta and 13 Jbeta primers that the PCR ran. The authors' processing: An analysis performed later counted 73 million or so unique TCR beta chains (approximately 10 million of them shared). Clones were read by immunoSEQ multiplex PCR, and TCRdb kept only the in-frame ones, dropping some. The DNA gave D and trimming, while V, J and clone size come from that table. The top ten hold around a fifth of the sample, which has about 90,000 clones, about 66% seen once. Study findings and constraints: Association with HLA alleles at 0.05 false discovery rate was found for around 17,000 TCR beta sequences in a later analysis.

The sequence derives from a woman in her forties or fifties in good health and CMV-seropositive. The specimen was PBMCs.

This chain's CDR3 is CASREGQMNTEAFF. As DNA, the CDR3 is TGTGCCAGCAGGGAGGGACAGATGAACACTGAAGCTTTCTTT. V usage is TRBV2 and J usage is TRBJ1-1; 7 positions match TRBD1. This CDR3 has 14 residues. Trimming took 6 bases from V and 0 from J; bases not matched to a gene: 4. Per the germline V gene, CDR1 is SNHLY and CDR2 is FYNNEI.